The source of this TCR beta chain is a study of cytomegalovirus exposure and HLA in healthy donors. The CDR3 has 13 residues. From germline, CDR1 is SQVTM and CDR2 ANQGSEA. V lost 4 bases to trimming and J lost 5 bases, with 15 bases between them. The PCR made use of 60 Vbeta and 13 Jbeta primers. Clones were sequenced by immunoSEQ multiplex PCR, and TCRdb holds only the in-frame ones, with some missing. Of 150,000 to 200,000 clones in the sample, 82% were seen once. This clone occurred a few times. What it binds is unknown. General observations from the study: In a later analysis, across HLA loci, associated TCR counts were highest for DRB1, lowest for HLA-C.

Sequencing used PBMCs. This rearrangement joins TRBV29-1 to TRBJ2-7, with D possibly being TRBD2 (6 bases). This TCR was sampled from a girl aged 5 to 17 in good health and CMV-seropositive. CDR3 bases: TGCAGCGTTGCCGTCGGGGGTCCCAACGAGCAGTACTTC. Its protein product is CSVAVGGPNEQYF.